Described below is a single TCR beta chain sequence and its context. What it binds is not known. This PCR relied on a set of 60 Vbeta primers and 13 Jbeta primers. The assay was immunoSEQ multiplex PCR, and TCRdb's table has in-frame clones only and misses some. The repertoire holds roughly 180,000 clones, approximately 84% seen once, with 1.3% to 1.5% in the top ten. The data belong to a study of cytomegalovirus exposure and HLA in healthy donors. Donors showed nominal health when sampled, although they likely had unrecorded immune exposures. Overall study findings and caveats: Researchers reported in a later analysis that common viral pathogens appeared linked to several top clusters. Among donors in an Asian-associated ancestry cluster, a later analysis reportedly found fewer N-insertions than the roughly 730-donor mean. The study designated 160 or so TCR beta chains cytomegalovirus-associated.

This CDR3 has 12 residues. CDR1 SQVTM and CDR2 ANQGSEA come from the germline V gene. V gave up 5 bases and J gave up 8 bases, with 15 bases separating them. Sequencing was performed on PBMCs. This receptor was identified in a girl aged 5 to 17 in good health and CMV-seropositive. J is TRBJ1-2 and V is TRBV29-1; D perhaps matches TRBD1 (6 bases). The CDR3 DNA follows: TGCAGCGTTTCCAGACAGGAGTCGGGCTACACCTTC. Its protein is CSVSRQESGYTF.